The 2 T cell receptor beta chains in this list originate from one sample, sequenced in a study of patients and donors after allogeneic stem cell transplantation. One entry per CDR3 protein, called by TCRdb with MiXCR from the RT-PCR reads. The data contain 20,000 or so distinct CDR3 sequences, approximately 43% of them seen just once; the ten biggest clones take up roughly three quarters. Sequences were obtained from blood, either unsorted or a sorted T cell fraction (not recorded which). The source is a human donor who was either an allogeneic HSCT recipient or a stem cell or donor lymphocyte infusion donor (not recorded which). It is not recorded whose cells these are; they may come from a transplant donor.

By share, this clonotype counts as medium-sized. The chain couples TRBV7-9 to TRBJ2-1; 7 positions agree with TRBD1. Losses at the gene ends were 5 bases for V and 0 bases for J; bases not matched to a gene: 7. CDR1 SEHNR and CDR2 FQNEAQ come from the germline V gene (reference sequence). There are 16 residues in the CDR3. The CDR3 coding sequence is TGTGCCAGCAGCGAACAGGGGTGGAGCTCCTACAATGAGCAGTTCTTC. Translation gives CASSEQGWSSYNEQFF. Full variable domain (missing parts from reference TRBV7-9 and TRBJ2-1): DTGVSQNPRHKITKRGQNVTFRCDPISEHNRLYWYRQTLGQGPEFLTYFQNEAQLEKSRLLSDRFSAERPKGSFSTLEIQRTEQGDSAMYLCASSEQGWSSYNEQFFGPGTRLTVL.

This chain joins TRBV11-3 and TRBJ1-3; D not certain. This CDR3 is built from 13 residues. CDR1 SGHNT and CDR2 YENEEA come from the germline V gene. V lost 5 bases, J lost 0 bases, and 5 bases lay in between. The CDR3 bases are TGTGCCAGCAGCACAGTCTCTGGAAACACCATATATTTT. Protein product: CASSTVSGNTIYF.